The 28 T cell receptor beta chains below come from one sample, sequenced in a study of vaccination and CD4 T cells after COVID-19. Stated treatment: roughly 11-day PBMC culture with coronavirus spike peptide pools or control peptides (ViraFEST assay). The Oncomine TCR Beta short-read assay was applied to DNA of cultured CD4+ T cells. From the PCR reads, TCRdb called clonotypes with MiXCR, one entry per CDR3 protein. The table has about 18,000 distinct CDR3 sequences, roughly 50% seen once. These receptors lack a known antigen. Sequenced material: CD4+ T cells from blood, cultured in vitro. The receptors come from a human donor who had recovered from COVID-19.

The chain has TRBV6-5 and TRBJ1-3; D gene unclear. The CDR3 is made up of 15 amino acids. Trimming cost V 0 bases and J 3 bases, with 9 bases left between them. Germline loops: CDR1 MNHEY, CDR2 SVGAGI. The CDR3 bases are TGTGCCAGCAGTTACTCGTCAGGTCTTGGAAACACCATATATTTT. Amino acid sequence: CASSYSSGLGNTIYF.

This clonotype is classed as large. CDR3 bases: TGCAGTGCTAGAGTTCAAGAGACCCAGTACTTC. This translates into CSARVQETQYF. This rearrangement joins TRBV20-1 to TRBJ2-5; D is unresolved. The germline gives CDR1 DFQATT, CDR2 SNEGSKA (reference sequence). Trimming cost V 1 base and J 2 bases, with 2 bases left between them. CDR3 size: 11 residues.

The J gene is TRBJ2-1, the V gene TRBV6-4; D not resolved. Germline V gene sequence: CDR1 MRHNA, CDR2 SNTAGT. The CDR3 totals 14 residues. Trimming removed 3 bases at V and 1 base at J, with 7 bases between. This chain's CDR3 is CASSEQPSYNEQFF. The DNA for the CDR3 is TGTGCCAGCAGTGAACAGCCATCCTACAATGAGCAGTTCTTC.

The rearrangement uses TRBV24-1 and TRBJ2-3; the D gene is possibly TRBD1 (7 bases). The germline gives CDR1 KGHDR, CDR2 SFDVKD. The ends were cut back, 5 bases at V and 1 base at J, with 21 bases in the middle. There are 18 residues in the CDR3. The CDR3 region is CATSAGFGGQLGTDTQYF. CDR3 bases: TGTGCCACCAGTGCCGGTTTCGGGGGACAGCTCGGCACAGATACGCAGTATTTT.

DNA of the CDR3: TGTGCCAGTAGCTCCGCAGATCCCTACACCGGGGAGCTGTTTTTT. It yields the protein CASSSADPYTGELFF. The rearrangement links TRBV19 to TRBJ2-2; D uncertain. Germline CDR1 LNHDA, CDR2 SQIVND (reference sequence). V shed 6 bases and J shed 3 bases, with 14 bases lying between them. The CDR3 length is 15 residues.

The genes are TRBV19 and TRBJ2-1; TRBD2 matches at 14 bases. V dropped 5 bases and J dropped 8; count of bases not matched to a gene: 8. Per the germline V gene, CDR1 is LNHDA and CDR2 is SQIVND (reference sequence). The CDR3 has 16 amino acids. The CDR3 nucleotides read TGTGCCAGTAGTGGGGCGGGACTAGCGGGAGTGGATGAGCAGTTCTTC. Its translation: CASSGAGLAGVDEQFF. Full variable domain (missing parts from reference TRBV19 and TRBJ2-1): DGGITQSPKYLFRKEGQNVTLSCEQNLNHDAMYWYRQDPGQGLRLIYYSQIVNDFQKGDIAEGYSVSREKKESFPLTVTSAQKNPTAFYLCASSGAGLAGVDEQFFGPGTRLTVL.

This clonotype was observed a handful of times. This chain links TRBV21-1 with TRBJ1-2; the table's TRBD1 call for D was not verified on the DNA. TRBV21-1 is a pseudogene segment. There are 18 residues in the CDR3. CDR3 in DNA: TGTGCCAGCAGCAAAGGGCAGGGACAGGGTAGAGCTAACTATGGCTACACCTTC. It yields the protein CASSKGQGQGRANYGYTF.

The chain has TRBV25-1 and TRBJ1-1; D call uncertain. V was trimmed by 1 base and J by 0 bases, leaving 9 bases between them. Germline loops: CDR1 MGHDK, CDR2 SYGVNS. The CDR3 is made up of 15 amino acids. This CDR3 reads CASSEFYSMNTEAFF. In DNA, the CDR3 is TGTGCCAGCAGTGAATTCTACAGCATGAACACTGAAGCTTTCTTT.

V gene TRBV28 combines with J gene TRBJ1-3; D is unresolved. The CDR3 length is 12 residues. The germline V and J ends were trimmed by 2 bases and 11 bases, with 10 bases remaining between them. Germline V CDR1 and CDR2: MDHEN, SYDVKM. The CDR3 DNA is TGTGCCAGCAGTTTAGGCCCTCGGGCCATATATTTT. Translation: CASSLGPRAIYF.

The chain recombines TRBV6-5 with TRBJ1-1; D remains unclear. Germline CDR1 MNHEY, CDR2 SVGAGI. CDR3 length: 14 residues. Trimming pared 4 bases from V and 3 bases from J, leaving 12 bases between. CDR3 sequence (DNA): TGTGCCAGCAGTTCAACCTTTTCGGACACTGAAGCTTTCTTT. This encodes CASSSTFSDTEAFF.

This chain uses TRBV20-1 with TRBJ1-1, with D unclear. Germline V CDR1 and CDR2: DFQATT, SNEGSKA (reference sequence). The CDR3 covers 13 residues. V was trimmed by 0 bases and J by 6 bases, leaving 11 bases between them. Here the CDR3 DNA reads TGCAGTGCTAGAGACATGGGGTTAGCTGAAGCTTTCTTT. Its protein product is CSARDMGLAEAFF.

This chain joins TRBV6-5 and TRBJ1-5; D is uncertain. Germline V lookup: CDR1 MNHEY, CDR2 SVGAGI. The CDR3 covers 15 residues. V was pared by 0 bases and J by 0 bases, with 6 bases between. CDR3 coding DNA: TGTGCCAGCAGTTACTCGGGTAATAGCAATCAGCCCCAGCATTTT. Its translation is CASSYSGNSNQPQHF.

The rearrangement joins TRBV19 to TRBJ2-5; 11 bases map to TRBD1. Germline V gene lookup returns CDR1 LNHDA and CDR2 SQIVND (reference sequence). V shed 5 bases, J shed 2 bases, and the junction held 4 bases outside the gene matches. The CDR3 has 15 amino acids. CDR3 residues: CASSWTGGVQETQYF. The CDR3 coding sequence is TGTGCCAGTAGTTGGACAGGGGGCGTTCAAGAGACCCAGTACTTC.

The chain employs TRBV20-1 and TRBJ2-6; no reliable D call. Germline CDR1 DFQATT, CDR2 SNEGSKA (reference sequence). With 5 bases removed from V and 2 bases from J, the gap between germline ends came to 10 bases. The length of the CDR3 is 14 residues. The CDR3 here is CSARPAPGANVLTF. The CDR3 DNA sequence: TGCAGTGCTCGACCGGCGCCTGGGGCCAACGTCCTGACTTTC.

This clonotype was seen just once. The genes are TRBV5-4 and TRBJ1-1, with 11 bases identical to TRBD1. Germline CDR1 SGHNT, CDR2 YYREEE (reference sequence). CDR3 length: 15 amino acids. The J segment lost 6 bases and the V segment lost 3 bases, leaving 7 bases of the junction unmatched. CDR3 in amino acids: CASSSRTGGGAEAFF. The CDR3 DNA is TGTGCCAGCAGCTCCCGGACAGGGGGCGGTGCTGAAGCTTTCTTT.

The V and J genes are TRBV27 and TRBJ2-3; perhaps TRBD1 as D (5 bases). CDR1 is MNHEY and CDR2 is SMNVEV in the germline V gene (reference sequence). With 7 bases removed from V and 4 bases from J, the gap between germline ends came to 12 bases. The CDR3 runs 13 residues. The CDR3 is CASTKTVSDTQYF. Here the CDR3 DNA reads TGTGCCAGCACCAAGACAGTGTCAGATACGCAGTATTTT.

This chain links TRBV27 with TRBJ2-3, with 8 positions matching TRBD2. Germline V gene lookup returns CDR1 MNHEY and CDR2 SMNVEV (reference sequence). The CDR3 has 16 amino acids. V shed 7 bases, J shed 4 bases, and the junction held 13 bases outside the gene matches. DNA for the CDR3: TGTGCCAGCACCCCCGGGGGGGTCAGGGCGGCAGATACGCAGTATTTT. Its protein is CASTPGGVRAADTQYF.

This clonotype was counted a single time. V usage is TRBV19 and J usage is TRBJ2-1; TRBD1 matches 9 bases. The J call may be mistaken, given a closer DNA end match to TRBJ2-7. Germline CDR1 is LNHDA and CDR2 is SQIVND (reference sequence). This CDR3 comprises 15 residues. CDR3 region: CASSTLGQGKGEQYF. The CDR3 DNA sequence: TGTGCCAGTAGTACGTTGGGACAGGGCAAGGGCGAGCAGTACTTC.

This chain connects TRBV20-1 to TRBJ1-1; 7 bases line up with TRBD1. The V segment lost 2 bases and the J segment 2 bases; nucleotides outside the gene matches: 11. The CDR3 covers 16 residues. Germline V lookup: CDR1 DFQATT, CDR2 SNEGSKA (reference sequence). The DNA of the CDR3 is TGCAGTGCTAGACGGCGGGACAGAACGTTTAACACTGAAGCTTTCTTT. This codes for CSARRRDRTFNTEAFF.

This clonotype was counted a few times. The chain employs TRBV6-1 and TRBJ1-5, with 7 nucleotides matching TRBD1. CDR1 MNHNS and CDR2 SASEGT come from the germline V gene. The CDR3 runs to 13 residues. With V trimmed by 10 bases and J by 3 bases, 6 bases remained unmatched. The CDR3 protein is CATRQGYNQPQHF. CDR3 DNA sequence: TGTGCCACGCGACAGGGTTACAATCAGCCCCAGCATTTT.

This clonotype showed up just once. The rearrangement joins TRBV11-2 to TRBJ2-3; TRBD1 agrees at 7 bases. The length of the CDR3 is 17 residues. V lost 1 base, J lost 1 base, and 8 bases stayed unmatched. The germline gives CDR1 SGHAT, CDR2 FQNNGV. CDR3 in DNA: TGTGCCAGCAGCTTAGTCCGACAGGGTCGGGGCACAGATACGCAGTATTTT. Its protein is CASSLVRQGRGTDTQYF.

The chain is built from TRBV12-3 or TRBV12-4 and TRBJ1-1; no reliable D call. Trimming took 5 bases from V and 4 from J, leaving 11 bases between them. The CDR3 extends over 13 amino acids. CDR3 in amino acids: CASSPYTSTEAFF. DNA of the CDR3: TGTGCCAGCAGTCCATACACGAGCACTGAAGCTTTCTTT.

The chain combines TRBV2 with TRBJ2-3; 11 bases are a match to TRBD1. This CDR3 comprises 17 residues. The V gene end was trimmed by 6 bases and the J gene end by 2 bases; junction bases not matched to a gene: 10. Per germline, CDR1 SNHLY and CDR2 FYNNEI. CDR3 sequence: CASRYPRDRGFTDTQYF. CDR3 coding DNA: TGTGCCAGCAGGTACCCCCGGGACAGGGGGTTCACAGATACGCAGTATTTT.

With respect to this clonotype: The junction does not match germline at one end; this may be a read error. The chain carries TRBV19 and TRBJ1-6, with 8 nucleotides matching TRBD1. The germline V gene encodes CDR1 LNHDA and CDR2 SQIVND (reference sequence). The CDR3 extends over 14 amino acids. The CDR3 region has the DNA TGTGCCGGTAGGCCCGGACAGGGTGATTCACCCCTCCACTTT. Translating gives CAGRPGQGDSPLHF.

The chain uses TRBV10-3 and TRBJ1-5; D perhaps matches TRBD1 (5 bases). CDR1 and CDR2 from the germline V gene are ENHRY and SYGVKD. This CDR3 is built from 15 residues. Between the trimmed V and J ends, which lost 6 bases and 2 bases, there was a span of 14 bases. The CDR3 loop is CAIRGEGMRNQPQHF. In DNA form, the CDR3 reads TGTGCCATCAGAGGAGAGGGGATGCGCAATCAGCCCCAGCATTTT.

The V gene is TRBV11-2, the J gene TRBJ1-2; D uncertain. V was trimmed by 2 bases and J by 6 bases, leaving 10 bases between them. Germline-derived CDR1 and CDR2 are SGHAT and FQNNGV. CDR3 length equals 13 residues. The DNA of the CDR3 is TGTGCCAGCAGCTTAACATACGGCGATGGCTACACCTTC. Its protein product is CASSLTYGDGYTF.

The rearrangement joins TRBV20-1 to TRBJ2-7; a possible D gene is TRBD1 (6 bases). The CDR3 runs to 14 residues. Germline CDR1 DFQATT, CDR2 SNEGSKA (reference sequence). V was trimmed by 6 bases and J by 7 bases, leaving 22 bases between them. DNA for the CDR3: TGCAGTGCCCTAACTCGACAGGAGTTGGGGGAGCAGTACTTC. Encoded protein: CSALTRQELGEQYF.

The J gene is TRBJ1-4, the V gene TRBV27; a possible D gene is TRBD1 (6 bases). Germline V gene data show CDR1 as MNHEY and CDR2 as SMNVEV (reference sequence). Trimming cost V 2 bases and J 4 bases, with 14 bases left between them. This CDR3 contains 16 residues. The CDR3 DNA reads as TGTGCCAGCAGTTTACTGGGGGCGGCCTTTAATGAAAAACTGTTTTTT. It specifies CASSLLGAAFNEKLFF.